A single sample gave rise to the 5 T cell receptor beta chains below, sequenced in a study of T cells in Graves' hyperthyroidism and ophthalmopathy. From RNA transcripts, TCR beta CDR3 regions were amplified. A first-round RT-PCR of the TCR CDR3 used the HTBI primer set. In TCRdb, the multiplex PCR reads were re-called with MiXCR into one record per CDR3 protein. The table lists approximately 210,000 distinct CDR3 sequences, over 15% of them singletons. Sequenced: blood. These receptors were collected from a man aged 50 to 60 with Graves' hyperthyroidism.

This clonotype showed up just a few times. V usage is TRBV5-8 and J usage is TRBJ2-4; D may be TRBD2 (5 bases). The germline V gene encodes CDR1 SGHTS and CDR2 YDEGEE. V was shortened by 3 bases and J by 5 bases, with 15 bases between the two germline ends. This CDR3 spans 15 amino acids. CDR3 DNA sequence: TGTGCCAGCAGCTCGAGGGCGCAGACGGAAAACATTCAGTACTTC. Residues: CASSSRAQTENIQYF.

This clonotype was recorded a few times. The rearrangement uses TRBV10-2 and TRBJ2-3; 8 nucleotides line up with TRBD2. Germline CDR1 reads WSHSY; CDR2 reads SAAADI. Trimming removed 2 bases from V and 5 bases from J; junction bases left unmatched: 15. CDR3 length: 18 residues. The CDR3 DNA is TGCGCCAGCAGTGAGGGTGGATTCGGCGGGAGGAGTGGAGATACGCAGTATTTT. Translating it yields CASSEGGFGGRSGDTQYF.

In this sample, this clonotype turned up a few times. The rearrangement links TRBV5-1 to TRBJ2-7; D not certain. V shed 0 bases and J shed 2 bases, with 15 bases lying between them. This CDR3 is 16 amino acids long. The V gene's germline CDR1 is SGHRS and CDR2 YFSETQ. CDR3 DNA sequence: TGCGCCAGCAGCTTGGCCGTCGGGCAGGTGACCTACGAGCAGTACTTC. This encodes CASSLAVGQVTYEQYF.

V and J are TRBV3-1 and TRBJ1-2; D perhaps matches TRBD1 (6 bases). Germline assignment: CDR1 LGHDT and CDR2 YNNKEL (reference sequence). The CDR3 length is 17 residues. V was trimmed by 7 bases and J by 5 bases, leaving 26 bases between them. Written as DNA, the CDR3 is TGTGCCAGCATCCGAGAAAGAGGGGGTGACAATTTTTATGGCTACACCTTC. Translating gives CASIRERGGDNFYGYTF.

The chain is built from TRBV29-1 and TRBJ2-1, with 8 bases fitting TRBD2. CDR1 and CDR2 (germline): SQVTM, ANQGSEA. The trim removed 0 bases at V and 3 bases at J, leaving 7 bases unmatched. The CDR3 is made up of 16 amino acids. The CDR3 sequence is CSVEDRRGGGYNEQFF. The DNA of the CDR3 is TGCAGCGTTGAAGATCGTCGGGGGGGAGGCTACAATGAGCAGTTCTTC.